The subject of this entry is one T cell receptor (beta chain). Its antigen is as yet unknown. Germline V gene lookup returns CDR1 LGHNT and CDR2 FRNRAP. Unmatched junction bases numbered 10, after V lost 6 bases and J lost 3 bases. The length of the CDR3 is 18 residues. This record comes from a study of T cell repertoires in cytomegalovirus infection. Whole-study results and caveats: Dominant in the ex vivo response were TCR beta clonotypes restricted by HLA-C and specific for CMV.

TCRdb fed the reads into MiXCR, producing one record per CDR3 protein. Here the sample spans 740,000 or so distinct CDR3 sequences, roughly 36% being singletons. This chain uses TRBV12-5 with TRBJ2-2, with TRBD2 matching 13 bases. The sequence derives from a human donor in good health (CMV status not recorded). Some clones in this sample may be carry-over from other donors' samples. The sequenced sample consisted of PBMCs. This CDR3 reads CASGTGTSGKIYTGELFF. The CDR3 DNA sequence: TGTGCTAGTGGCACCGGGACTAGCGGGAAAATTTACACCGGGGAGCTGTTTTTT.